This TCR beta chain derives from a study of cytomegalovirus exposure and HLA in healthy donors. PCR used 60 Vbeta primers and 13 Jbeta primers. Using immunoSEQ multiplex PCR, the repertoire was profiled, and TCRdb retains in-frame clones only, with some absent. The sample has roughly 110,000 clones; around 85% are singletons. In germline, CDR1 is SQVTM, CDR2 ANQGSEA. Trimming removed 7 bases at V and 6 bases at J, with 15 bases between. CDR3 size: 12 residues. Findings and limits, study-wide: In vitro, a few CMV-associated chains proved specific for CMV antigens.

A note on this clone: Antigen unknown.

The sequence was collected from a man younger than 45 in good health and CMV-seronegative. The sequencing sample was made of PBMCs. The chain has TRBV29-1 and TRBJ1-1; tentatively, D is TRBD1 (6 bases). CDR3 protein: CSGTQGRPEAFF. DNA of the CDR3: TGCAGCGGGACACAGGGAAGGCCTGAAGCTTTCTTT.